One and the same sample provided the 9 T cell receptor beta chains below, sequenced in a study of CD8 T cells in Susac syndrome. Random hexamers served to reverse transcribe about 0.45 to 1 ug RNA. One entry per CDR3 protein results from TCRdb running MiXCR on the immunoSEQ multiplex PCR reads. The sample records around 160,000 distinct CDR3 sequences, 90% to 95% being singletons. The sequenced material came from CD4+ T cells from PBMCs. Receptors originate from a human donor in good health.

The V gene is TRBV20-1, the J gene TRBJ1-6; TRBD1 is a possible D gene (6 bases). From germline, CDR1 is DFQATT and CDR2 SNEGSKA (reference sequence). V lost 5 bases, J lost 8 bases, and 16 bases lay in between. The CDR3 totals 14 residues. The DNA of the CDR3 is TGCAGTGCTCGGACAGTCCGAGGGGATTCACCCCTCCACTTT. Translated, it gives CSARTVRGDSPLHF.

The chain combines TRBV7-9 with TRBJ2-1; weak D call: TRBD1 (5 bases). The germline V gene has CDR1 SEHNR and CDR2 FQNEAQ (reference sequence). V was cut by 2 bases and J by 6 bases, with 14 bases left in between. The CDR3 has 15 residues. The CDR3 spells CASSLLARASNEQFF. In DNA, the CDR3 is TGTGCCAGCAGCTTACTCGCCAGGGCTTCCAATGAGCAGTTCTTC.

V gene TRBV23-1 combines with J gene TRBJ2-5; TRBD2 matches at 11 bases. TRBV23-1 is labeled an ORF, and its function is uncertain. The CDR3 totals 18 residues. V lost 1 base to trimming and J lost 2 bases; unmatched junction nucleotides: 9. The CDR3 here is CASSQLEAPSGGQETQYF. The CDR3 nucleotides read TGCGCCAGCAGTCAATTAGAGGCCCCTAGCGGGGGGCAAGAGACCCAGTACTTC.

The gene calls are TRBV11-2 and TRBJ2-2, with a tentative D call TRBD2 (6 bases). The CDR3 is 14 amino acids. The germline V gene encodes CDR1 SGHAT and CDR2 FQNNGV. Deletions cut 5 bases from V and 4 bases from J, with 11 bases between. The CDR3 protein is CASSKLAPTGELFF. The DNA of the CDR3 is TGTGCCAGCAGCAAACTAGCCCCCACCGGGGAGCTGTTTTTT. The full variable domain, completed using reference TRBV11-2 and TRBJ2-2, is EAGVAQSPRYKIIEKRQSVAFWCNPISGHATLYWYQQILGQGPKLLIQFQNNGVVDDSQLPKDRFSAERLKGVDSTLKIQPAKLEDSAVYLCASSKLAPTGELFFGEGSRLTVL.

The chain uses TRBV5-1 and TRBJ2-7; 9 nucleotides match TRBD1. In germline, CDR1 is SGHRS, CDR2 YFSETQ. This CDR3 has 19 amino acids. V lost 2 bases, J lost 0 bases, and 15 bases stayed unmatched. CDR3: CASSFLQGAQSLSSYEQYF. The CDR3 DNA sequence: TGCGCCAGCAGCTTCCTACAGGGGGCGCAGTCCCTGAGCTCCTACGAGCAGTACTTC.

The rearrangement links TRBV4-3 to TRBJ2-7, with D perhaps TRBD1 (6 bases). The CDR3 is made up of 15 amino acids. Trimming pared 0 bases from V and 5 bases from J, leaving 14 bases between. Germline V lookup: CDR1 LGHNA, CDR2 YSLEER. In nucleotides, the CDR3 is TGCGCCAGCAGCCAAGAGTCCAGGGGTAGCCACGAGCAGTACTTC. Its translation is CASSQESRGSHEQYF.

Details on this clonotype: One end of the junction varies from germline; a read error may be responsible. The V and J genes are TRBV5-4 and TRBJ2-7, with 8 bases identical to TRBD1. From germline, CDR1 is SGHNT and CDR2 YYREEE (reference sequence). CDR3 length: 13 amino acids. In DNA form, the CDR3 reads TGTGCCAGCACCTTGCAGGGGGCGGGCGAGCAGTACTTC. This codes for CASTLQGAGEQYF.

This chain joins TRBV7-2 and TRBJ1-2; maybe TRBD1 (5 bases). CDR3 length: 15 residues. Looked up from germline, CDR1 is SGHTA and CDR2 is FQGNSA. V was shortened by 3 bases and J by 4 bases, with 15 bases between the two germline ends. The chain's CDR3 is CASSFGGEGTYGYTF. CDR3 nucleotide sequence: TGTGCCAGCAGCTTTGGGGGGGAAGGCACCTATGGCTACACCTTC.

The chain employs TRBV5-4 and TRBJ2-1; weak D call: TRBD1 (7 bases). The CDR3 extends over 16 amino acids. Germline CDR1 SGHNT, CDR2 YYREEE (reference sequence). Trimming took 0 bases from V and 10 from J, leaving 20 bases between them. The CDR3 DNA sequence: TGTGCCAGCAGCTTGGGGGACTTATCCGGGACAGACGAGCAGTTCTTC. Protein product: CASSLGDLSGTDEQFF.